One T cell receptor (beta chain) is described in this entry. The assay was immunoSEQ multiplex PCR, and TCRdb's table has in-frame clones only and misses some. The sample consists of about 150,000 clones, approximately 92% of them appearing once. Germline CDR1 is MNHNS and CDR2 is SASEGT. Trimming shortened V by 0 bases and J by 5 bases, and 7 bases separated the two germline ends. CDR3 length: 13 amino acids. This entry comes from a study of T cell responses to AZD1222 COVID-19 vaccine. The chain links TRBV6-1 to TRBJ1-1; D is unclear. This material consisted of peripheral blood, taken on day 0 of AZD1222 vaccination. The TCR sequence derives from an adult in good health. CDR3 nucleotide sequence: TGTGCCAGCAGTGAAGCGCGTGGAACTGAAGCTTTCTTT. This codes for CASSEARGTEAFF.